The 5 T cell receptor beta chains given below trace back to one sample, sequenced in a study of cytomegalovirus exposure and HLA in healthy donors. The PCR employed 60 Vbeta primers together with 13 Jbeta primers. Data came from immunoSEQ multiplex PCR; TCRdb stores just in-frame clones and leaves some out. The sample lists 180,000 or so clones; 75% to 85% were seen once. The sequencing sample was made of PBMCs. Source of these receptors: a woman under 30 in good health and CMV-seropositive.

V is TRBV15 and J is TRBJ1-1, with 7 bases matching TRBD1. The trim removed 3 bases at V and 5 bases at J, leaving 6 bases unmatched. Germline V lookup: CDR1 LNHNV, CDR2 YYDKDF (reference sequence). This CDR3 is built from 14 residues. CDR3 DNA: TGTGCCACCAGCAGCCGACAGGGTGGAACTGAAGCTTTCTTT. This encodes CATSSRQGGTEAFF.

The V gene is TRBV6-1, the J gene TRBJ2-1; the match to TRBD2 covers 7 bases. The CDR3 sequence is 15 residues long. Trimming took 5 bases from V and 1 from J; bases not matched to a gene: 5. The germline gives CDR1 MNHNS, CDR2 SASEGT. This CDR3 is CASSPLAESYNEQFF. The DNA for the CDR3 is TGTGCCAGCAGTCCCCTAGCGGAGTCCTACAATGAGCAGTTCTTC.

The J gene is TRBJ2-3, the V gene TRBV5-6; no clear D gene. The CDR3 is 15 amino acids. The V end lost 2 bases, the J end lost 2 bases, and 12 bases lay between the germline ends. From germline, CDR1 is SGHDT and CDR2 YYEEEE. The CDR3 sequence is CASSFIGQLTDTQYF. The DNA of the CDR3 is TGTGCCAGCAGCTTTATCGGTCAACTCACAGATACGCAGTATTTT.

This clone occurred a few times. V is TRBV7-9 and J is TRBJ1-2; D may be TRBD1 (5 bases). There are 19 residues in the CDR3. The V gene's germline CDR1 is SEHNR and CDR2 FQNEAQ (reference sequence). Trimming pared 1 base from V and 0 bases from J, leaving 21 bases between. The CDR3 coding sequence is TGTGCCAGCAGCTTAGATTCCGGGGGTCGATCGGGGGCTAACTATGGCTACACCTTC. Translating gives CASSLDSGGRSGANYGYTF.

The CDR3 region is CASSSGQMNTEAFF. The CDR3 DNA is TGTGCCAGCAGCTCGGGACAGATGAACACTGAAGCTTTCTTT. The chain recombines TRBV5-4 with TRBJ1-1; 7 bases map to TRBD1. Germline V gene data show CDR1 as SGHNT and CDR2 as YYREEE (reference sequence). The V and J ends lost 3 bases and 0 bases, in that order; junction bases with no gene match: 2. The CDR3 sequence is 14 residues long. The full variable domain, with the rest looked up from reference TRBV5-4 and TRBJ1-1, is ETGVTQSPTHLIKTRGQQVTLRCSSQSGHNTVSWYQQALGQGPQFIFQYYREEENGRGNFPPRFSGLQFPNYSSELNVNALELDDSALYLCASSSGQMNTEAFFGQGTRLTVV.